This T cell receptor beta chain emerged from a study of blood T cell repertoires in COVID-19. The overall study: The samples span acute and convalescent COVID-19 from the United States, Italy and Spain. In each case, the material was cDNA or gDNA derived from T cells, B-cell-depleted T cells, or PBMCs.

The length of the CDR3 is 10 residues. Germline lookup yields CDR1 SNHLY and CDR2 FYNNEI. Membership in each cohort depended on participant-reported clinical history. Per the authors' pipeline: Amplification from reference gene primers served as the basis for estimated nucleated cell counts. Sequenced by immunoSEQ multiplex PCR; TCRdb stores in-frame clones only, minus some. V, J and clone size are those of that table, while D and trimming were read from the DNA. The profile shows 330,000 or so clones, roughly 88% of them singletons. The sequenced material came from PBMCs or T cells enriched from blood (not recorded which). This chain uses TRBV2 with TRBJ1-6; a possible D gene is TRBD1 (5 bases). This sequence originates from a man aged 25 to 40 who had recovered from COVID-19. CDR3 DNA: TGTGCGGCAGGGTTCTCACCCCTCCACTTT. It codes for CAAGFSPLHF.